The 8 T cell receptor beta chains below all came from one sample that was sequenced in a study of shared clonotypes between healthy human individuals. The data were produced by immunoSEQ multiplex PCR, yet TCRdb's version contains in-frame clones alone and is incomplete. Altogether about 490,000 clones are present, 60% to 85% being singletons, with the ten largest covering 10% to 15%. Sequenced input: PBMCs. These receptors were collected from a woman between 40 and 50 years old in good health. Some clones in this sample may be carry-over from other donors' samples.

The chain links TRBV7-2 to TRBJ2-7; 10 bases agree with TRBD1. The CDR3 is 15 residues long. The germline gives CDR1 SGHTA, CDR2 FQGNSA. V shed 4 bases, J shed 2 bases, and the junction held 5 bases outside the gene matches. This CDR3 is CASSSGTGVPYEQYF. The CDR3 nucleotides are TGTGCCAGCAGCTCTGGGACAGGGGTCCCCTACGAGCAGTACTTC.

This clone has more than one count but fewer than ten. The same CDR3 also results from other DNA sequences found in this sample. The J gene is TRBJ1-5, the V gene TRBV7-2; the D gene is possibly TRBD1 (5 bases). V lost 3 bases and J 2 bases, leaving 11 bases between the germline ends. CDR1 SGHTA and CDR2 FQGNSA come from the germline V gene. This CDR3 is built from 15 residues. The CDR3 nucleotides read TGTGCCAGCAGCTTGGGAGGGGCACGCAATCAGCCCCAGCATTTT. This codes for CASSLGGARNQPQHF.

This clone was seen only once. V is TRBV27 and J is TRBJ2-7; 9 positions match TRBD1. The V segment lost 1 base and the J segment 1 base; nucleotides outside the gene matches: 5. This CDR3 has 16 amino acids. Germline values: CDR1 MNHEY, CDR2 SMNVEV (reference sequence). The DNA for the CDR3 is TGTGCCAGCAGTTTATTTAAAGGGACAGGGTCCTACGAGCAGTACTTC. It is translated as CASSLFKGTGSYEQYF.

This clone has just a few counts. This chain connects TRBV11-2 to TRBJ2-1; D gene ambiguous. Germline values: CDR1 SGHAT, CDR2 FQNNGV. This CDR3 has 11 amino acids. Trimming shortened V by 2 bases and J by 10 bases, and 6 bases separated the two germline ends. In nucleotides, the CDR3 is TGTGCCAGCAGCTTAAATGTGGAGCAGTTCTTC. This sequence encodes CASSLNVEQFF.

V gene TRBV19 combines with J gene TRBJ1-1; D uncertain. Per the germline V gene, CDR1 is LNHDA and CDR2 is SQIVND (reference sequence). This CDR3 is built from 13 residues. Trimming pared 5 bases from V and 1 base from J, leaving 8 bases between. The CDR3: CASSRRENTEAFF. For the CDR3, the DNA is TGTGCCAGTAGTCGCCGGGAGAACACTGAAGCTTTCTTT.

The rearrangement links TRBV4-3 to TRBJ1-5; 7 bases are a match to TRBD1. V gave up 4 bases and J gave up 2 bases; unmatched junction bases: 8. Germline loops: CDR1 LGHNA, CDR2 YSLEER. The length of the CDR3 is 16 residues. The CDR3 region has the DNA TGCGCCAGCAGCCCCAACCTAGACAGGGGCAATCAGCCCCAGCATTTT. This sequence encodes CASSPNLDRGNQPQHF.

This clone has a single count. This chain links TRBV7-9 with TRBJ2-2; TRBD1 or TRBD2 may be the D gene (5 bases each). CDR1 SEHNR and CDR2 FQNEAQ come from the germline V gene (reference sequence). The CDR3 extends over 15 amino acids. Trimming took off 2 bases at V and 4 bases at J, with 11 bases between the two ends. CDR3 sequence: CASSLSSGRTGELFF. CDR3 nucleotide sequence: TGTGCCAGCAGCTTAAGTTCGGGGCGCACCGGGGAGCTGTTTTTT.

Points on this clone: This same CDR3 is encoded by further DNA sequences in the sample. J is TRBJ2-7 and V is TRBV4-3, with 7 bases aligning to TRBD2. Germline lookup yields CDR1 LGHNA and CDR2 YSLEER. V shed 1 base, J shed 4 bases, and the junction held 1 base outside the gene matches. The CDR3 is made up of 13 amino acids. CDR3: CASSQVGGYEQYF. In DNA form, the CDR3 reads TGCGCCAGCAGCCAAGTGGGAGGGTACGAGCAGTACTTC.